This T cell receptor (beta chain) is drawn from a study of tumor-infiltrating lymphocytes in oesophageal squamous cell carcinoma. In regard to this clonotype: Sequence at one end of the junction differs from germline and may be a read error.

The germline CDR1 and CDR2 sequences are SEHNR and FQNEAQ (reference sequence). The CDR3 contains 8 residues. One entry per CDR3 protein results from TCRdb running MiXCR on the PCR reads. Of about 24,000 distinct CDR3 sequences listed, 38% are singletons. This sequence originates from a male donor with esophageal squamous cell carcinoma. The sequenced sample consisted of esophageal tumor tissue. The chain carries TRBV7-9 and TRBJ2-5; D gene unclear. This CDR3 reads CASNLVTW. The DNA for the CDR3 is TGTGCCAGCAACTTAGTGACCTGG.